This T cell receptor beta chain was recovered during a study of hypomethylating agent response in myelodysplastic syndrome. Study details: A diploid cytogenetic profile was most common; mean age approximately 72 +/- 6.3 years.

Findings and caveats of the study: After treatment, novel clonotypes emerged more in responders, contracted ones more in non-responders.

At survey resolution, roughly 400 ng of DNA per sample was split into two 200 ng replicates. TCRdb's copy holds only in-frame clones and misses some; the assay was immunoSEQ multiplex PCR. Among over 3,500 clones listed, about 81% were seen once. Worth noting for this clone: What it binds is unknown.

Looked up from germline, CDR1 is MNHNS and CDR2 is SASEGT. Trimming shortened V by 6 bases and J by 7 bases, and 9 bases separated the two germline ends. The CDR3 sequence is 11 residues long. The receptor was derived from a human donor with myelodysplastic syndrome. The chain is built from TRBV6-1 and TRBJ1-1; the D is unclear. Sequenced material: bone marrow, taken before or after starting hypomethylating agent treatment for myelodysplastic syndrome (not recorded which). This CDR3 reads CASSRTREAFF. In DNA form, the CDR3 reads TGTGCCAGCAGCCGTACCCGTGAAGCTTTCTTT.